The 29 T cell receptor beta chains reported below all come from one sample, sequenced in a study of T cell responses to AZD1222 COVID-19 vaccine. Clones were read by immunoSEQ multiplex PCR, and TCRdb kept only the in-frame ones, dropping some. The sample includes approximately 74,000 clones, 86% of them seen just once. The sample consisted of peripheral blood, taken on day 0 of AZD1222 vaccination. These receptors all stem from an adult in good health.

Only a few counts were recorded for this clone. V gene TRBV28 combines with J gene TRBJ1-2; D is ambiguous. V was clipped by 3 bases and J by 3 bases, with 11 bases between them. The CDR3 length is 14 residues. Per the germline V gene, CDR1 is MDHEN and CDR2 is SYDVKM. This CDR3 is CASSFLENYYGYTF. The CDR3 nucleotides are TGTGCCAGCAGTTTTCTGGAGAACTACTATGGCTACACCTTC.

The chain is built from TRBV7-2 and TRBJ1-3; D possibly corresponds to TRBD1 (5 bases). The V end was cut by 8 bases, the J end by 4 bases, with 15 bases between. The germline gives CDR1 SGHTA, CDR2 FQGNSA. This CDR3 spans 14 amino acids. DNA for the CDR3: TGTGCCAGCGGCCCTCAGGGCTACGGAAACACCATATATTTT. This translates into CASGPQGYGNTIYF.

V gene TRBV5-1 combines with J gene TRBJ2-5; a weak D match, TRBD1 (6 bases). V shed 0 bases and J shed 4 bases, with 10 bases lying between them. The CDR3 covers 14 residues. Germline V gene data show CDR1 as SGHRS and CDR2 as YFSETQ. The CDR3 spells CASSLAQGRETQYF. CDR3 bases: TGCGCCAGCAGCTTGGCCCAGGGGCGAGAGACCCAGTACTTC.

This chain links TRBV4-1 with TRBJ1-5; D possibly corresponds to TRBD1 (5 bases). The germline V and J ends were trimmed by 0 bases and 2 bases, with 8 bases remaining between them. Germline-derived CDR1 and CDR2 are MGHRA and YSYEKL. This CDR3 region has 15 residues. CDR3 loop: CASSQDQGGNQPQHF. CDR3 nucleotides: TGCGCCAGCAGCCAAGACCAGGGCGGCAATCAGCCCCAGCATTTT.

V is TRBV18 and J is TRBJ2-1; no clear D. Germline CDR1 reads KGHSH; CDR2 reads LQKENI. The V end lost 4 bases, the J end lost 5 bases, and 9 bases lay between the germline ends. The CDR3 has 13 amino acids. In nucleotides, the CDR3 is TGTGCCAGCTCACTTACAGAAGACAATGAGCAGTTCTTC. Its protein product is CASSLTEDNEQFF.

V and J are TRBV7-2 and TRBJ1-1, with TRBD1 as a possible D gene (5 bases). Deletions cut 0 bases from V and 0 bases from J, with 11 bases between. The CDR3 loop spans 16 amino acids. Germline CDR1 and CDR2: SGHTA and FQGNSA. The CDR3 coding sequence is TGTGCCAGCAGCTTAGCGGCAGGGAGCATGAACACTGAAGCTTTCTTT. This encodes CASSLAAGSMNTEAFF.

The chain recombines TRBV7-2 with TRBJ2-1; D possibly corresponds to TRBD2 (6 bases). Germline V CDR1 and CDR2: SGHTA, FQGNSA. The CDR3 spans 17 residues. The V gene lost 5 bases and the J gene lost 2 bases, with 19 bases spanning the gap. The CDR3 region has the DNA TGTGCCAGCAGCAAAAGACGGGACTCCTCCGCCTACAATGAGCAGTTCTTC. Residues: CASSKRRDSSAYNEQFF.

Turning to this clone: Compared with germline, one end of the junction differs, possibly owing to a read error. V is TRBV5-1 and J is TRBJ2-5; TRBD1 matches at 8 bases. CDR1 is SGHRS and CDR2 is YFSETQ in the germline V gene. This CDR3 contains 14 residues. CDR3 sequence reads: CASTLSGGAETQYF. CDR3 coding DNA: TGCGCCAGCACCTTGTCAGGGGGCGCGGAGACCCAGTACTTC.

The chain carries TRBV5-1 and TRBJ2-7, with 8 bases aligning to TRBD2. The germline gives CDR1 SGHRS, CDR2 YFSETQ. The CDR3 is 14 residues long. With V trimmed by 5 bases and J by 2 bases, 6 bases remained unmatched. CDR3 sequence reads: CASSREGVPYEQYF. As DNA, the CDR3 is TGCGCCAGCAGTCGGGAGGGGGTACCCTACGAGCAGTACTTC.

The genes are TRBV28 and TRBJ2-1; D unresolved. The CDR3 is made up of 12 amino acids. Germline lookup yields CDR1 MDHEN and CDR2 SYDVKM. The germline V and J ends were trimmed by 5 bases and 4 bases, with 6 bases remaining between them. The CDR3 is CASSLLYNEQFF. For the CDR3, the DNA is TGTGCCAGCAGTCTGCTTTACAATGAGCAGTTCTTC.

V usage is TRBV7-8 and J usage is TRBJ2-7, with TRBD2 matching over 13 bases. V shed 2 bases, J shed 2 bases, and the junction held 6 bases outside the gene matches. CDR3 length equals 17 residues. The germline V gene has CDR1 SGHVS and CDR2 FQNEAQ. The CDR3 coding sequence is TGTGCCAGCAGCTTAAGACTAGCGGGGGGCCGAACCTACGAGCAGTACTTC. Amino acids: CASSLRLAGGRTYEQYF.

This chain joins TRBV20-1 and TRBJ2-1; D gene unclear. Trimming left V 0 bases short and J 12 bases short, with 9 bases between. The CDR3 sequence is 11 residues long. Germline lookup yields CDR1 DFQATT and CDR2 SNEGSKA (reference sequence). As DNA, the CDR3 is TGCAGTGCTAGAGATGAGCAGTGGCAGTTCTTC. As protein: CSARDEQWQFF.

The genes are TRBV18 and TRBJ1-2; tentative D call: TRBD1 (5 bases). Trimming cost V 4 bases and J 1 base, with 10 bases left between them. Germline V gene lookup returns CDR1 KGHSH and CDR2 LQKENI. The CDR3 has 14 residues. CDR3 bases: TGTGCCAGCTCACGAGGGGAGGGTAACTATGGCTACACCTTC. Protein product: CASSRGEGNYGYTF. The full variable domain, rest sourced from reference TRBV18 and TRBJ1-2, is NAGVMQNPRHLVRRRGQEARLRCSPMKGHSHVYWYRQLPEEGLKFMVYLQKENIIDESGMPKERFSAEFPKEGPSILRIQQVVRGDSAAYFCASSRGEGNYGYTFGSGTRLTVV.

CDR3 sequence: CASSPGVYISEQFF. The CDR3 nucleotides read TGTGCCAGCAGTCCGGGGGTATATATTTCTGAGCAGTTCTTC. The J gene is TRBJ2-1, the V gene TRBV11-3; TRBD2 might be the D (6 bases). CDR3 length: 14 residues. V lost 6 bases and J 9 bases, leaving 18 bases between the germline ends. CDR1 is SGHNT, CDR2 YENEEA, per germline. The variable domain in full, completed from reference TRBV11-3 and TRBJ2-1, reads EAGVVQSPRYKIIEKKQPVAFWCNPISGHNTLYWYLQNLGQGPELLIRYENEEAVDDSQLPKDRFSAERLKGVDSTLKIQPAELGDSAVYLCASSPGVYISEQFFGPGTRLTVL.

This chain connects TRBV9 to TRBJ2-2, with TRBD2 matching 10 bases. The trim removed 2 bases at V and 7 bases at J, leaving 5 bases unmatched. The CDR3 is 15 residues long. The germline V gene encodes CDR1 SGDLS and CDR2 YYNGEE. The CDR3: CASSVLAGEVGELFF. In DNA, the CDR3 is TGTGCCAGCAGCGTTCTAGCGGGAGAAGTCGGGGAGCTGTTTTTT.

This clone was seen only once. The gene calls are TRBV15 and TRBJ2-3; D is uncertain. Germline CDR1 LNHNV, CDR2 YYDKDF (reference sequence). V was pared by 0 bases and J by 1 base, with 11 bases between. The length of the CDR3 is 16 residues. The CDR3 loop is CATSRDLGSGTDTQYF. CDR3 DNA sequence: TGTGCCACCAGCAGAGATTTGGGAAGTGGCACAGATACGCAGTATTTT.

CDR3 nucleotides: TGTGCCAGCAGCCTCCGGACTAGCGGGGGGGGAACCTACGAGCAGTACTTC. It is translated as CASSLRTSGGGTYEQYF. The chain carries TRBV5-5 and TRBJ2-7; 15 positions agree with TRBD2. Germline-derived CDR1 and CDR2 are SGHKS and YYEKEE (reference sequence). The CDR3 is 17 residues long. J gave up 2 bases and V 4 bases, and 7 bases lay outside the gene matches.

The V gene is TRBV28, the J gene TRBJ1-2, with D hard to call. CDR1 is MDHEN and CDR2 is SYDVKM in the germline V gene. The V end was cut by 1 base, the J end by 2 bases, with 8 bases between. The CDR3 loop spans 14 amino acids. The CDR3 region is CASSLSRSNYGYTF. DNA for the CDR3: TGTGCCAGCAGTTTATCCAGGAGCAACTATGGCTACACCTTC.

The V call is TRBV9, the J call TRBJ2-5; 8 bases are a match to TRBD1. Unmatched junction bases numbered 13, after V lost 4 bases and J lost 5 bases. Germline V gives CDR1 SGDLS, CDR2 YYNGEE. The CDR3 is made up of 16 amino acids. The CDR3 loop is CASSTPGQGGRETQYF. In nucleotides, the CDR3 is TGTGCCAGCAGCACACCCGGACAGGGCGGTCGGGAGACCCAGTACTTC.

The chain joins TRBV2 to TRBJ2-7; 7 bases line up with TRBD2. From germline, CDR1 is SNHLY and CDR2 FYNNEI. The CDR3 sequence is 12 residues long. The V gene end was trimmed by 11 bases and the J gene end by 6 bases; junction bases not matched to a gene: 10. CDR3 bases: TGTGCCGGCGGGACTACCTCCCTCGAGCAGTACTTC. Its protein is CAGGTTSLEQYF. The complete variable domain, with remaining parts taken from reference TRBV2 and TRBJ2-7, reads EPEVTQTPSHQVTQMGQEVILRCVPISNHLYFYWYRQILGQKVEFLVSFYNNEISEKSEIFDDQFSVERPDGSNFTLKIRSTKLEDSAMYFCAGGTTSLEQYFGPGTRLTVT.

Here the CDR3 DNA reads TGTGCCAGCAGCGGTAGCTCTAGCGAGCAGTACTTC. Amino acids: CASSGSSSEQYF. The chain recombines TRBV9 with TRBJ2-7; D is uncertain. With 3 bases removed from V and 6 bases from J, the gap between germline ends came to 10 bases. CDR1 is SGDLS, CDR2 YYNGEE, per germline. CDR3 size: 12 residues.

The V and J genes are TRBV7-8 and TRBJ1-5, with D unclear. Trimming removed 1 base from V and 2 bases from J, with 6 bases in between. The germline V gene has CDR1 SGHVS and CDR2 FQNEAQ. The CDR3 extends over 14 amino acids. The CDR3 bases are TGTGCCAGCAGCTTAGATTCAGGCAATCAGCCCCAGCATTTT. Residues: CASSLDSGNQPQHF.

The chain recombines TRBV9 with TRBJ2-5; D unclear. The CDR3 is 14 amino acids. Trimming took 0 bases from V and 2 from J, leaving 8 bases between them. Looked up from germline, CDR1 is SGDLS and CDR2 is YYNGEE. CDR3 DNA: TGTGCCAGCAGCGTAGGGTCAGCACAAGAGACCCAGTACTTC. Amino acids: CASSVGSAQETQYF.

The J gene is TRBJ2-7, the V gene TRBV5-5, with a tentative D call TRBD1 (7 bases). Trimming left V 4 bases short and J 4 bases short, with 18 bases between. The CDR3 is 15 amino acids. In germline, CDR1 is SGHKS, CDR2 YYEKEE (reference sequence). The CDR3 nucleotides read TGTGCCAGCAGCATTGTCGCGGGACAGACTTACGAGCAGTACTTC. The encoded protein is CASSIVAGQTYEQYF.

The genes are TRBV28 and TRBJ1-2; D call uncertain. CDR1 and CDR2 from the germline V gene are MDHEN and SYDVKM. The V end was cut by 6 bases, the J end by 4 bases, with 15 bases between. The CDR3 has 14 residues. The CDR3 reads CASRNPSPGYGYTF. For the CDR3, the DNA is TGTGCCAGCAGAAACCCTTCCCCAGGCTATGGCTACACCTTC.

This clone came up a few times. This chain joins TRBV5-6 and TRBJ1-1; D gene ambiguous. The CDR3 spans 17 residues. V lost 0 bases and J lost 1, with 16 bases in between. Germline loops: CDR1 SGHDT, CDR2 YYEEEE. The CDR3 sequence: CASSLGPSASENTEAFF. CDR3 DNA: TGTGCCAGCAGCTTGGGCCCTTCTGCCAGCGAGAACACTGAAGCTTTCTTT.

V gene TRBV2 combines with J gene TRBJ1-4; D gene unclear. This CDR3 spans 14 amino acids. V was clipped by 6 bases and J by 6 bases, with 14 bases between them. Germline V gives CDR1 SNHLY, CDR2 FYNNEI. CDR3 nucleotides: TGTGCCAGCAGCTCCCTGGCGGGCGATGAAAAACTGTTTTTT. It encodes CASSSLAGDEKLFF.

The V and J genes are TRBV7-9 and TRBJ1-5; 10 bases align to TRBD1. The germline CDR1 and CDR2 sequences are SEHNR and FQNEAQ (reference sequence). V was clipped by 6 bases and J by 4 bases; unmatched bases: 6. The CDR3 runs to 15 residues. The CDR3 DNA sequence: TGTGCCAGCAGTTTGACAGGGGGCAGGAATCAGCCCCAGCATTTT. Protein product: CASSLTGGRNQPQHF.

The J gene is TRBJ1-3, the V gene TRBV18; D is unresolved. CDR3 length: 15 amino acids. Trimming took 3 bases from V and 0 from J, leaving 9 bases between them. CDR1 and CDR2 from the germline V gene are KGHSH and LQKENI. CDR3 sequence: CASSPGARSGNTIYF. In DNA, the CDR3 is TGTGCCAGCTCACCCGGAGCGCGCTCTGGAAACACCATATATTTT. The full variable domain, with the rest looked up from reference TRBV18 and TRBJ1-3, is NAGVMQNPRHLVRRRGQEARLRCSPMKGHSHVYWYRQLPEEGLKFMVYLQKENIIDESGMPKERFSAEFPKEGPSILRIQQVVRGDSAAYFCASSPGARSGNTIYFGEGSWLTVV.